This T cell receptor (beta chain) is from a study of CD4+ T cells in melanoma. Relative to its sample, this clone is medium-sized. Its matching antigen is unknown. Data came from immunoSEQ multiplex PCR; TCRdb stores just in-frame clones and leaves some out. The data contain approximately 5,000 clones, 65% to 70% of them seen just once; the ten biggest clones take up around 24%. The study's findings and limits: Diverse differentiation states were reported for melanoma neoantigen-specific CD4+ T cells. CD8+ T cell, macrophage and B cell function reportedly correlated with neoantigen-specific CD4+ T cells.

Per the germline V gene, CDR1 is LGHNA and CDR2 is YSLEER. The CDR3 contains 13 residues. The V gene lost 3 bases and the J gene lost 2 bases, with 5 bases spanning the gap. Sequenced material: cells from a culture (not recorded whether cultured in vitro). V and J are TRBV4-3 and TRBJ2-1, with D hard to call. The sequence was obtained from a human donor with melanoma. The DNA of the CDR3 is TGCGCCAGCAGCCATAGTCCCTACAATGAGCAGTTCTTC. Translated, it gives CASSHSPYNEQFF.